This entry lists 26 T cell receptor beta chains sequenced from one sample in a study of blood T cell repertoires in COVID-19. Repertoires were generated with immunoSEQ multiplex PCR, while TCRdb's copy carries only in-frame clones and drops some. The sample records 40,000 to 50,000 clones, approximately 85% being singletons. The sequenced material came from peripheral blood. The receptors stem from an older woman with acute or convalescent COVID-19.

The rearrangement links TRBV3-1 (or the pseudogene TRBV3-2) to TRBJ1-6; 8 bases agree with TRBD1. J gave up 6 bases and V 4 bases, and 5 bases lay outside the gene matches. The CDR3 covers 15 residues. Germline CDR1 is LGHDT and CDR2 is YNNKEL (reference sequence). Here the CDR3 reads CASSPPGGGNSPLHF. The DNA for the CDR3 is TGTGCCAGCAGCCCCCCAGGGGGCGGTAATTCACCCCTCCACTTT.

As DNA, the CDR3 is TGTGCCAGCAGTTATTCCGGGACAGGGAGAAACGAGCAGTACTTC. Amino acids: CASSYSGTGRNEQYF. The chain recombines TRBV28 with TRBJ2-7, with TRBD1 matching 9 bases. Losses at the gene ends were 4 bases for V and 5 bases for J; bases not matched to a gene: 9. Germline values: CDR1 MDHEN, CDR2 SYDVKM. This CDR3 comprises 15 residues.

The chain is built from TRBV5-4 and TRBJ1-2; the match to TRBD1 covers 7 bases. With 4 bases clipped from V and 4 bases from J, the junction kept 13 bases outside the gene matches. This CDR3 comprises 16 residues. Germline assignment: CDR1 SGHNT and CDR2 YYREEE (reference sequence). The CDR3 reads CASSPGQDLLPYGYTF. The CDR3 nucleotides read TGTGCCAGCAGCCCTGGACAGGACCTTTTGCCCTATGGCTACACCTTC.

The V and J genes are TRBV10-2 and TRBJ2-3; weak D call: TRBD2 (7 bases). The length of the CDR3 is 16 residues. Germline V lookup: CDR1 WSHSY, CDR2 SAAADI. V lost 2 bases, J lost 9 bases, and 21 bases lay in between. The CDR3 bases are TGCGCCAGCAGTGAGAGTCTAGCGGAGGGGGGTTGGACGCAGTATTTT. It is translated as CASSESLAEGGWTQYF.

This chain uses TRBV5-1 with TRBJ2-2; 7 bases match TRBD2. The trim removed 3 bases at V and 4 bases at J, leaving 9 bases unmatched. The CDR3 has 16 amino acids. The germline V gene has CDR1 SGHRS and CDR2 YFSETQ. CDR3: CASSSEGGGSTGELFF. CDR3 bases: TGCGCCAGCAGCTCCGAGGGCGGGGGATCCACCGGGGAGCTGTTTTTT.

V is TRBV5-4 and J is TRBJ2-7; 9 bases agree with TRBD1. Germline lookup yields CDR1 SGHNT and CDR2 YYREEE (reference sequence). The trim removed 4 bases at V and 5 bases at J, leaving 10 bases unmatched. This CDR3 is built from 15 residues. The CDR3, as DNA: TGTGCCAGCAGCCCAACCGGGACAGGGTTCCACGAGCAGTACTTC. It is translated as CASSPTGTGFHEQYF.

This chain connects TRBV5-1 to TRBJ1-2; possible D gene TRBD1, 5 bases. The CDR3 runs to 12 residues. Germline-derived CDR1 and CDR2 are SGHRS and YFSETQ. Deletions cut 0 bases from V and 7 bases from J, with 7 bases between. CDR3 in DNA: TGCGCCAGCAGCTTGGAAGGGGTTGGCTACACCTTC. Residues: CASSLEGVGYTF.

The chain has TRBV21-1 and TRBJ1-6; no check of the table's D call, TRBD1, against the DNA was made. TRBV21-1 is noted as a pseudogene. This CDR3 spans 16 amino acids. The CDR3 DNA is TGTGCCAGCAGCAAAGGAACAGGGTACCATAATTCACCCCTCCACTTT. Protein sequence: CASSKGTGYHNSPLHF.

V usage is TRBV6-2 or TRBV6-3 and J usage is TRBJ1-2; the match to TRBD1 covers 8 bases. V lost 0 bases to trimming and J lost 4 bases; unmatched junction nucleotides: 7. Germline V gives CDR1 MNHEY, CDR2 SVGEGT. This CDR3 has 16 amino acids. CDR3 loop: CASSYSSGGGGYGYTF. CDR3 sequence (DNA): TGTGCCAGCAGTTACTCCTCAGGGGGCGGAGGCTATGGCTACACCTTC.

This chain uses TRBV27 with TRBJ1-4, with 10 bases aligning to TRBD1. CDR3 length: 18 amino acids. Trimming took 0 bases from V and 7 from J; bases not matched to a gene: 11. The germline gives CDR1 MNHEY, CDR2 SMNVEV (reference sequence). The DNA of the CDR3 is TGTGCCAGCAGTTTATCTGAGACAGGGGGCCCCATGCCTGAAAAACTGTTTTTT. Translation: CASSLSETGGPMPEKLFF.

The chain employs TRBV6-1 and TRBJ2-3; unclear D gene. The CDR3 length is 13 residues. Germline CDR1 reads MNHNS; CDR2 reads SASEGT. Trimming left V 1 base short and J 8 bases short, with 10 bases between. CDR3 nucleotides: TGTGCCAGCAGTGAAGGCGTTCTTACTACGCAGTATTTT. Its protein product is CASSEGVLTTQYF.

The chain links TRBV7-8 to TRBJ2-3, with 7 positions matching TRBD2. This CDR3 has 13 residues. With V trimmed by 8 bases and J by 2 bases, 4 bases remained unmatched. CDR1 is SGHVS, CDR2 FQNEAQ, per germline. The CDR3 DNA sequence: TGTGCCAGCGAGCGGGGCCACACAGATACGCAGTATTTT. It yields the protein CASERGHTDTQYF.

The gene calls are TRBV28 and TRBJ1-1; a possible D gene is TRBD1 (6 bases). CDR1 MDHEN and CDR2 SYDVKM come from the germline V gene. The CDR3 spans 14 residues. The V gene lost 3 bases and the J gene lost 0 bases, with 8 bases spanning the gap. The CDR3 loop reads CASSFGTLNTEAFF. The CDR3 nucleotides read TGTGCCAGCAGTTTCGGGACATTGAACACTGAAGCTTTCTTT.

The chain employs TRBV5-1 and TRBJ2-2; D may be TRBD1 (6 bases). V shed 4 bases and J shed 7 bases, with 11 bases lying between them. This CDR3 has 13 residues. The germline V gene encodes CDR1 SGHRS and CDR2 YFSETQ. CDR3 loop: CASSGQGFGELFF. Here the CDR3 DNA reads TGCGCCAGCAGCGGGCAGGGGTTCGGGGAGCTGTTTTTT.

This clone was observed a few times. V and J are TRBV2 and TRBJ2-1; TRBD2 aligns across 10 bases. Germline assignment: CDR1 SNHLY and CDR2 FYNNEI. The ends lost 7 bases at V and 6 bases at J; junction bases unmatched: 9. The CDR3 spans 15 residues. The CDR3 bases are TGTGCCAGCACCCAACTAGCGGGAAGCAGCAATGAGCAGTTCTTC. Residues: CASTQLAGSSNEQFF.

The chain has TRBV19 and TRBJ1-1, with D perhaps TRBD1 (6 bases). V lost 3 bases and J 4 bases, leaving 12 bases between the germline ends. CDR3 length: 14 residues. The germline CDR1 and CDR2 sequences are LNHDA and SQIVND (reference sequence). Here the CDR3 reads CASSIQGMSTEAFF. The CDR3, as DNA: TGTGCCAGTAGTATCCAGGGGATGAGCACTGAAGCTTTCTTT.

This chain links TRBV19 with TRBJ1-2; no clear D. The CDR3 spans 16 residues. Trimming shortened V by 4 bases and J by 12 bases, and 27 bases separated the two germline ends. Germline assignment: CDR1 LNHDA and CDR2 SQIVND (reference sequence). The CDR3 spells CASSTTPKQNPEGNTF. DNA for the CDR3: TGTGCCAGTAGTACAACACCGAAACAAAATCCAGAGGGTAACACCTTC.

The chain joins TRBV30 to TRBJ2-5; 8 bases fit TRBD2. CDR1 is GTSNPN and CDR2 is SVGIG in the germline V gene (reference sequence). This CDR3 is 15 amino acids long. The V and J ends lost 3 bases and 1 base, in that order; junction bases with no gene match: 7. CDR3 residues: CAWSVGAGGQETQYF. The CDR3 coding sequence is TGTGCCTGGAGCGTCGGGGCGGGAGGCCAAGAGACCCAGTACTTC.

The rearrangement uses TRBV5-8 and TRBJ1-4, with 8 positions matching TRBD1. Germline trimming cut 4 bases from V and 7 bases from J; bases unmatched to any gene: 9. The germline V gene encodes CDR1 SGHTS and CDR2 YDEGEE. The CDR3 is 15 residues long. The CDR3 is CASSQGGQVIEKLFF. For the CDR3, the DNA is TGTGCCAGCAGCCAGGGGGGACAGGTTATTGAAAAACTGTTTTTT.

The CDR3, as DNA: TGTGCCAGCAGCCGAGCGGGAGTTCAAGAGACCCAGTACTTC. Protein product: CASSRAGVQETQYF. The V and J genes are TRBV3-1 (or the pseudogene TRBV3-2) and TRBJ2-5; 8 bases map to TRBD2. The J segment lost 2 bases and the V segment lost 4 bases, leaving 3 bases of the junction unmatched. This CDR3 comprises 14 residues. Germline values: CDR1 LGHDT, CDR2 YNNKEL (reference sequence).

The chain links TRBV2 to TRBJ2-7; 10 bases fit TRBD2. Germline V gene data show CDR1 as SNHLY and CDR2 as FYNNEI. There are 15 residues in the CDR3. V lost 6 bases, J lost 3 bases, and 8 bases stayed unmatched. CDR3 nucleotide sequence: TGTGCCAGCAGCCGATCTAGCGGGAGTCGCTACGAGCAGTACTTC. This gives the protein CASSRSSGSRYEQYF.

The genes are TRBV7-2 and TRBJ2-3, with D hard to call. Germline V gives CDR1 SGHTA, CDR2 FQGNSA. Trimming stripped 3 bases from V and 0 bases from J, with 7 bases between. The CDR3 is 14 residues long. In DNA, the CDR3 is TGTGCCAGCAGCTTGCAGTTCAGCACAGATACGCAGTATTTT. Amino acid sequence: CASSLQFSTDTQYF.

This clone was counted once. The chain joins TRBV6-5 to TRBJ1-2; D unclear. The CDR3 is 13 amino acids. Deletions cut 6 bases from V and 8 bases from J, with 16 bases between. Per the germline V gene, CDR1 is MNHEY and CDR2 is SVGAGI. CDR3 protein: CASRTLSRYGYTF. CDR3 DNA: TGTGCCAGCAGAACCCTCTCGAGATACGGCTACACCTTC.

The gene calls are TRBV29-1 and TRBJ1-2, with D perhaps matching TRBD1 (6 bases). CDR3 size: 12 residues. Germline values: CDR1 SQVTM, CDR2 ANQGSEA. Trimming removed 7 bases at V and 7 bases at J, with 16 bases between. In DNA form, the CDR3 reads TGCAGCGCCCGCGGGGGCCTGGGTGGCTACACCTTC. Its protein product is CSARGGLGGYTF.

The rearrangement uses TRBV9 and TRBJ2-7; D uncertain. Germline V gene lookup returns CDR1 SGDLS and CDR2 YYNGEE. The ends were cut back, 0 bases at V and 2 bases at J, with 12 bases in the middle. The length of the CDR3 is 15 residues. The CDR3 here is CASSVDEVLTYEQYF. CDR3 DNA: TGTGCCAGCAGCGTAGACGAGGTCTTAACCTACGAGCAGTACTTC.

This clone has just a few counts. The chain uses TRBV5-4 and TRBJ2-1; 15 nucleotides align to TRBD2. Germline V gene sequence: CDR1 SGHNT, CDR2 YYREEE (reference sequence). Trimming removed 2 bases from V and 5 bases from J; junction bases left unmatched: 2. CDR3 size: 16 residues. In DNA, the CDR3 is TGTGCCAGCAGCTTCGGACTAGCGGGGGGGCACAATGAGCAGTTCTTC. It is translated as CASSFGLAGGHNEQFF. Full variable domain (outside the CDR3, taken from reference TRBV5-4 and TRBJ2-1): ETGVTQSPTHLIKTRGQQVTLRCSSQSGHNTVSWYQQALGQGPQFIFQYYREEENGRGNFPPRFSGLQFPNYSSELNVNALELDDSALYLCASSFGLAGGHNEQFFGPGTRLTVL.